This T cell receptor (beta chain) derives from a study of cytomegalovirus exposure and HLA in healthy donors. Across the whole study: A later analysis reported the same platform for the roughly 110 validation repertoires and the 666 first-cohort repertoires.

The repertoire was sequenced with immunoSEQ multiplex PCR; TCRdb's copy has only in-frame clones and lacks some. The sample lists hundreds of thousands of clones, over 75% occurring once. The ends lost 3 bases at V and 7 bases at J; junction bases unmatched: 6. There are 15 residues in the CDR3. CDR1 MNHNS and CDR2 SASEGT come from the germline V gene. The TCR comes from a man between 18 and 35 years old in good health and CMV-seropositive. V and J are TRBV6-1 and TRBJ1-4; 9 bases line up with TRBD1. Material for sequencing was PBMCs. The CDR3 sequence: CASSDRGQGAEKLFF. CDR3 coding DNA: TGTGCCAGCAGTGACCGGGGACAGGGAGCTGAAAAACTGTTTTTT.